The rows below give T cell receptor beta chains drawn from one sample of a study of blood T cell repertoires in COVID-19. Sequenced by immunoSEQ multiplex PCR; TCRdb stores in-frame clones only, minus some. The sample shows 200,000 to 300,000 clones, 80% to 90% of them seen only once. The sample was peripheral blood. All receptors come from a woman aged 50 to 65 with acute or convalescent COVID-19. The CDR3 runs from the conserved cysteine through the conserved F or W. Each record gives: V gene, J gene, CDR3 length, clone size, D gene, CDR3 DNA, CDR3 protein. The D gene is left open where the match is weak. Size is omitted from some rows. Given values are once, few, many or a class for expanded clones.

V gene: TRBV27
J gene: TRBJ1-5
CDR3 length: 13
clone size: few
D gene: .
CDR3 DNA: TGTGCCAGCAGTTTAAGGGGGAATCAGCCCCAGCATTTT
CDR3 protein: CASSLRGNQPQHF

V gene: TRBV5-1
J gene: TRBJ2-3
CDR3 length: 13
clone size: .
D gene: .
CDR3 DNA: TGCGCCAGCAGCTTGGGGGAGAAAGATACGCAGTATTTT
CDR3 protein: CASSLGEKDTQYF

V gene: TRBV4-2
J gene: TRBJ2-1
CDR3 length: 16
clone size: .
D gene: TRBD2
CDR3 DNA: TGTGCCAGCAGCCAATCCCAAGCGGGAGGGGAAAATGAGCAGTTCTTC
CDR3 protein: CASSQSQAGGENEQFF

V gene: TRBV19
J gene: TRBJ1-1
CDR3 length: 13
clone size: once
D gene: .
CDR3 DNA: TGTGCCAGTTCTGACAGAATGAACACTGAAGCTTTCTTT
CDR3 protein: CASSDRMNTEAFF

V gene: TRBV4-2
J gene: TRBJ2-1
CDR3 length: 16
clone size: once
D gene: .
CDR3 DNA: TGTGCCAGCAGTTTTGACGGCGAGGGACTCTTCAATGAGCAGTTCTTC
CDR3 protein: CASSFDGEGLFNEQFF

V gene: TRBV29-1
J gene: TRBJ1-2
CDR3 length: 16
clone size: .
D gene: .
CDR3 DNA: TGCAGCGTTGAAGATCGATTCCGAGGAGGGCGTGCTGGCTACACCTTC
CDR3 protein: CSVEDRFRGGRAGYTF

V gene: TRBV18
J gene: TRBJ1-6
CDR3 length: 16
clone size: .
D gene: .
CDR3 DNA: TGTGCCAGCTCACCGCTTGGACTGACCCGGGATTCACCCCTCCACTTT
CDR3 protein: CASSPLGLTRDSPLHF

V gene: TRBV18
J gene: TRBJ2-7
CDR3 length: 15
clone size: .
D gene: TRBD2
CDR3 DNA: TGTGCCAGCTCACACACTAGCGGGAGGGCAAGAGAGCAGTACTTC
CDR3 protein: CASSHTSGRAREQYF

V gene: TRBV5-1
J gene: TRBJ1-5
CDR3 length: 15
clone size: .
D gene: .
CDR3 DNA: TGCGCCAGCAGCCCCGGGGGGGTGGGCAATCAGCCCCAGCATTTT
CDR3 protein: CASSPGGVGNQPQHF

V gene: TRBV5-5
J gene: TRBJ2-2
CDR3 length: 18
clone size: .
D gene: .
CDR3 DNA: TGTGCCAGCAGCTTGGAGCTGCGGAGGGGGAGGGGAACCGGGGAGCTGTTTTTT
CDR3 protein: CASSLELRRGRGTGELFF

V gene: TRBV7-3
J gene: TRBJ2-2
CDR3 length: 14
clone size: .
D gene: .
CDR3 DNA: TGTGCCAGCAGTAGCACCATGAACACCGGGGAGCTGTTTTTT
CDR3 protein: CASSSTMNTGELFF

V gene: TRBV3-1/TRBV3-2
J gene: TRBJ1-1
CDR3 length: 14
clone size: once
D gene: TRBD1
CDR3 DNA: TGTGCCAGCAGGGATACAGGGGGCGGCACTGAAGCTTTCTTT
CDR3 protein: CASRDTGGGTEAFF

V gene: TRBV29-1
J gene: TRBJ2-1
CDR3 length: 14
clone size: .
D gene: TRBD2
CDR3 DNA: TGCAGCGTCTCCGGGACTAGCGGATACAATGAGCAGTTCTTC
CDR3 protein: CSVSGTSGYNEQFF

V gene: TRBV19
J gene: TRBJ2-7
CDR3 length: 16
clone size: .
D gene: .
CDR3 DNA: TGTGCCAGTAGTACCAAATGGTTCGGACAAAACTACGAGCAGTACTTC
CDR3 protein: CASSTKWFGQNYEQYF

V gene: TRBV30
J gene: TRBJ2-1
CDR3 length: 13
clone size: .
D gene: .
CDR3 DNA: TGTGCCTGGACCCTAGTCGACTACAATGAGCAGTTCTTC
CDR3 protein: CAWTLVDYNEQFF

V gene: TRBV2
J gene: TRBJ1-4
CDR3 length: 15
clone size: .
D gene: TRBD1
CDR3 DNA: TGTGCCAGCAGACCTAGACAGGGGGCGGGTGAAAAACTGTTTTTT
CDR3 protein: CASRPRQGAGEKLFF

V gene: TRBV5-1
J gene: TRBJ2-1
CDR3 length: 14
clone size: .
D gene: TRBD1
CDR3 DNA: TGCGCCAGCAGCGGGGGACAGGGGAAAAATGAGCAGTTCTTC
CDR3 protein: CASSGGQGKNEQFF

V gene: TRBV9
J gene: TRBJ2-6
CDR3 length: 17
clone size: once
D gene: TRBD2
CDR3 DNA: TGTGCCAGCAGCGTACCGTCGGGAGGGTCTGGGGCCAACGTCCTGACTTTC
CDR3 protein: CASSVPSGGSGANVLTF

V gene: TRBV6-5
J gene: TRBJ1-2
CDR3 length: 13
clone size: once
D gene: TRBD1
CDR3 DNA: TGTGCCAGCAGCGACTGGACAGGGCGCGGCTACACCTTC
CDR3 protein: CASSDWTGRGYTF

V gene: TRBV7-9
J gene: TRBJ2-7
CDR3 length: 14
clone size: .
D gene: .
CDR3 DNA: TGTGCCAGCAGCTTAGTCGCTAGCCTCCACGAGCAGTACTTC
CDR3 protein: CASSLVASLHEQYF

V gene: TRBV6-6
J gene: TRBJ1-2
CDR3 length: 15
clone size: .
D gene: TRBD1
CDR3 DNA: TGTGCCAGCAGTTACTCGGACAGGGGTTTTGATGGCTACACCTTC
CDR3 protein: CASSYSDRGFDGYTF

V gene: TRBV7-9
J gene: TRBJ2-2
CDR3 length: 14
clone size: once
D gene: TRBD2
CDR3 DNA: TGTGCCAGCAGCTTCGGGACTACGACCGGGGAGCTGTTTTTT
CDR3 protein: CASSFGTTTGELFF

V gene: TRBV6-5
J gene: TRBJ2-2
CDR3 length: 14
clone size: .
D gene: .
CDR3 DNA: TGTGCCAGCAGTTACAATGGGGCTTCCGGGGAGCTGTTTTTT
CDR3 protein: CASSYNGASGELFF

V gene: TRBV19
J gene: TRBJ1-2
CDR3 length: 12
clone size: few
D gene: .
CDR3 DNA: TGTGCCAGTACACAGGGAGAAGGGGGCTACACCTTC
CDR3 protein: CASTQGEGGYTF

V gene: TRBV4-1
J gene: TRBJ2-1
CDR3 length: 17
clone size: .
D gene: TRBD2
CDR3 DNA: TGCGCCAGCAGCCAAGACCCCCTAGCGGGGGATTACAATGAGCAGTTCTTC
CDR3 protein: CASSQDPLAGDYNEQFF

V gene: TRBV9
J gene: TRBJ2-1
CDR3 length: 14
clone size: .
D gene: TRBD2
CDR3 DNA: TGTGCCAGCAGCGTGACTAGCGGAGACAATGAGCAGTTCTTC
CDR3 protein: CASSVTSGDNEQFF

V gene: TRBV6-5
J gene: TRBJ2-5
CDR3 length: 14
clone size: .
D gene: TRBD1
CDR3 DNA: TGTGCCAGCAGCTGGCGACAGGGCCGGGAGACCCAGTACTTC
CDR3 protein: CASSWRQGRETQYF

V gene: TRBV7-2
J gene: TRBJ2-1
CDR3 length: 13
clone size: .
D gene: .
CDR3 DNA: TGTGCCAGCAGCTTAGCGTCCCAGCGGGAGCAGTTCTTC
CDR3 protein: CASSLASQREQFF

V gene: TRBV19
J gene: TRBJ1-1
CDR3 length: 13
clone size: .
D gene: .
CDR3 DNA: TGTGCCAGTAGTCAGGGCTTGAACACTGAAGCTTTCTTT
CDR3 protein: CASSQGLNTEAFF

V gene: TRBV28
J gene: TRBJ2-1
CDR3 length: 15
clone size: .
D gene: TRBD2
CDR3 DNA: TGTGCCAGCAGTACCGGGACTAGCGGCCTCAATGAGCAGTTCTTC
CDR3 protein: CASSTGTSGLNEQFF

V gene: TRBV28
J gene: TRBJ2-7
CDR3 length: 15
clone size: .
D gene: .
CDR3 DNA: TGTGCCAGCAGTTTATGGCAGAAAAGCTCCTACGAGCAGTACTTC
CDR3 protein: CASSLWQKSSYEQYF

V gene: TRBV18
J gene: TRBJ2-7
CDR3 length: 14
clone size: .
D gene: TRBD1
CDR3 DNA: TGTGCCAGCTCATGGGGACAGGGGGACTACGAGCAGTACTTC
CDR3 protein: CASSWGQGDYEQYF

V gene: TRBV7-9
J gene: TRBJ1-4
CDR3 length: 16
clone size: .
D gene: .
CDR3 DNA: TGTGCCAGCAGCTTAGTCAGCGGGAGCTCTAATGAAAAACTGTTTTTT
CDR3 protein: CASSLVSGSSNEKLFF

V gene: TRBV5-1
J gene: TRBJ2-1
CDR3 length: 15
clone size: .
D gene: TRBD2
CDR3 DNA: TGCGCCAGCAGCATGAGCGGGGGCTCCTACAATGAGCAGTTCTTC
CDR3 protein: CASSMSGGSYNEQFF

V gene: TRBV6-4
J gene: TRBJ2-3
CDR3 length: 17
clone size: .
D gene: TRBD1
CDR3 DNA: TGTGCCAGCAGTGACTCGGACAGGGGAGGGGGCACAGATACGCAGTATTTT
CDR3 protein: CASSDSDRGGGTDTQYF